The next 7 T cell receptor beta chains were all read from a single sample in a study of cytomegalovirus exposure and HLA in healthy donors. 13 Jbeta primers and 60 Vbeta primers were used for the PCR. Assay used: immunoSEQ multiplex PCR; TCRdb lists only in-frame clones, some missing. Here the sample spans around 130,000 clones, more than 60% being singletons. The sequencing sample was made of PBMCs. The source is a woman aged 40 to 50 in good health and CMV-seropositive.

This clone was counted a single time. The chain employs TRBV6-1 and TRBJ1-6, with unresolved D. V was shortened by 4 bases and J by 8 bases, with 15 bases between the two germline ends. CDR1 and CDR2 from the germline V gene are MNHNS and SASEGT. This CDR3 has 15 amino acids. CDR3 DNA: TGTGCCAGCAGTGTACAAAATTTCCAGGATTCACCCCTCCACTTT. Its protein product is CASSVQNFQDSPLHF.

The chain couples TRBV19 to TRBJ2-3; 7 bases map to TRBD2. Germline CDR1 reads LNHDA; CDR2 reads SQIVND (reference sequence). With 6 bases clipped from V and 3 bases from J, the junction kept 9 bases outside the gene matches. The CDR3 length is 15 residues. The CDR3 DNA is TGTGCCAGTAGGGGAGACGACGGGAGGACAGATACGCAGTATTTT. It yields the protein CASRGDDGRTDTQYF.

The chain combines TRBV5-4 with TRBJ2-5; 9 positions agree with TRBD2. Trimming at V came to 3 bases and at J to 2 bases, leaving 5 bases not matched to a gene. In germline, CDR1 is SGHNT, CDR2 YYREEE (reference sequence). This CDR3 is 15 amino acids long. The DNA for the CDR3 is TGTGCCAGCAGCTCGCGGGGGGGGCTTCAAGAGACCCAGTACTTC. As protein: CASSSRGGLQETQYF.

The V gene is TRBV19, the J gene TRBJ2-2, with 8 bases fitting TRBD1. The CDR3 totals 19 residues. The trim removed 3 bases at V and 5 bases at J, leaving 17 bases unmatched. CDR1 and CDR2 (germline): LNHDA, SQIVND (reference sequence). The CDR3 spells CASSMERTGKLGTTGELFF. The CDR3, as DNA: TGTGCCAGTAGTATGGAGCGGACAGGGAAGTTGGGAACAACCGGGGAGCTGTTTTTT.

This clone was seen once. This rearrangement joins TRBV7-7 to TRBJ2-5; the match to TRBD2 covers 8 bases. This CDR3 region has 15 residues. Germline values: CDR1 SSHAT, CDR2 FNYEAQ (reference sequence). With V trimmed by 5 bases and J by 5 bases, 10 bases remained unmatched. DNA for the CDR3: TGTGCCAGCAGCAGAACGGGGGGGCCCGGTGAGACCCAGTACTTC. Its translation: CASSRTGGPGETQYF.

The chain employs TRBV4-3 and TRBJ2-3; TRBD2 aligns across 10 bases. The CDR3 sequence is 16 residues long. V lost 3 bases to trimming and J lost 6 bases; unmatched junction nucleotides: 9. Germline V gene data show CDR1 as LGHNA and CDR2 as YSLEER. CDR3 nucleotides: TGCGCCAGCAGCCAGATGAGCGGGGGGGCTGATGATACGCAGTATTTT. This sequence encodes CASSQMSGGADDTQYF.

In nucleotides, the CDR3 is TGTGCCAGCAGACCACAGGGGGCGGTAAACGAGCAGTACTTC. Protein product: CASRPQGAVNEQYF. The chain employs TRBV6-6 and TRBJ2-7; 9 nucleotides align to TRBD1. After removal of 6 bases from V and 5 bases from J, the junction contained 8 bases not matched to a gene. CDR3 length: 14 residues. Germline CDR1 and CDR2: MNHNY and SVGAGI (reference sequence).